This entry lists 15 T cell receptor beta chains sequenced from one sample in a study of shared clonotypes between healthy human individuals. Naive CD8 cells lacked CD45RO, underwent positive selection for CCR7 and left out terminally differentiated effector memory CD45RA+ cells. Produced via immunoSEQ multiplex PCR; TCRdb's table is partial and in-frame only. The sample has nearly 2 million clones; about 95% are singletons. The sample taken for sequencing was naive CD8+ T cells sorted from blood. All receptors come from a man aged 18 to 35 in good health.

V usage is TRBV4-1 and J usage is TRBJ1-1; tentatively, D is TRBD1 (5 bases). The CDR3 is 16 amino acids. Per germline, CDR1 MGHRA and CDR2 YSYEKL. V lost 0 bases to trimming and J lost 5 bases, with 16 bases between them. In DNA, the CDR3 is TGCGCCAGCAGCCAAGATCGAGGGACTCTGGGGACTGAAGCTTTCTTT. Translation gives CASSQDRGTLGTEAFF.

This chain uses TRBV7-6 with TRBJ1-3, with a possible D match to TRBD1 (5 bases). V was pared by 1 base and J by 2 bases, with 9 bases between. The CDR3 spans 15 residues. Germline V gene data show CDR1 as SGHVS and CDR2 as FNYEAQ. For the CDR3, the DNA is TGTGCCAGCAGCTTAGGGGGCAGAGCTGGAAACACCATATATTTT. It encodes CASSLGGRAGNTIYF.

For the CDR3, the DNA is TGTGCCAGCAGTTGGGGGGGGACTTCACGGGAAAAACTGTTTTTT. Protein: CASSWGGTSREKLFF. The chain employs TRBV6-5 and TRBJ1-4; D is perhaps TRBD1 (5 bases). With 4 bases removed from V and 8 bases from J, the gap between germline ends came to 17 bases. CDR3 length: 15 residues. Looked up from germline, CDR1 is MNHEY and CDR2 is SVGAGI.

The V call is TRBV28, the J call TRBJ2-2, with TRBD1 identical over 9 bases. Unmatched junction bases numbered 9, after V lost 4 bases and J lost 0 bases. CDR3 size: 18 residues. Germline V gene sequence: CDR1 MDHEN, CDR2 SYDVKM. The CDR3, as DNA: TGTGCCAGCAGTTCCATAATGGGACAGGGAACGAACACCGGGGAGCTGTTTTTT. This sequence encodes CASSSIMGQGTNTGELFF.

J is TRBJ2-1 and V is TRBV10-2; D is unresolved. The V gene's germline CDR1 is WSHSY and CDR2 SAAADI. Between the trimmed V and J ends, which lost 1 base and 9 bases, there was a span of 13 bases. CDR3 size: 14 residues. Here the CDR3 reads CASSEWEKDGEQFF. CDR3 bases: TGCGCCAGCAGTGAGTGGGAAAAGGACGGTGAGCAGTTCTTC.

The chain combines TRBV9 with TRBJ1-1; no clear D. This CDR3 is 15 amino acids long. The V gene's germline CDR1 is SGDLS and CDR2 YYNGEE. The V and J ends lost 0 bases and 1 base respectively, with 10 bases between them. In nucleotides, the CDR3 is TGTGCCAGCAGCGTAGAACTGGGAGGGAACACTGAAGCTTTCTTT. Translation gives CASSVELGGNTEAFF. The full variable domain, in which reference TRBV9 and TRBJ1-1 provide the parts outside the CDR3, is DSGVTQTPKHLITATGQRVTLRCSPRSGDLSVYWYQQSLDQGLQFLIQYYNGEERAKGNILERFSAQQFPDLHSELNLSSLELGDSALYFCASSVELGGNTEAFFGQGTRLTVV.

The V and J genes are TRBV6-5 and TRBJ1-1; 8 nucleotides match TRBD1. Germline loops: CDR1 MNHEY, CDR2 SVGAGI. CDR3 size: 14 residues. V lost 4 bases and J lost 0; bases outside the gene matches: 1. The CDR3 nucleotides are TGTGCCAGCAGTTGGACAGGGCTGAACACTGAAGCTTTCTTT. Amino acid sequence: CASSWTGLNTEAFF.

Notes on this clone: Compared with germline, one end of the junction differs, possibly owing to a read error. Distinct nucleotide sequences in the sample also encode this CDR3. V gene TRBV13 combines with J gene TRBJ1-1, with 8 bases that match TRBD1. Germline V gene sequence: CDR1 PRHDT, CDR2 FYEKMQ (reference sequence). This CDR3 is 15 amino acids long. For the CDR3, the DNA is TGTGCCAGCAGCCTAGGGACAGGTGTGAACACTGAAGCTTTCTTT. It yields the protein CASSLGTGVNTEAFF.

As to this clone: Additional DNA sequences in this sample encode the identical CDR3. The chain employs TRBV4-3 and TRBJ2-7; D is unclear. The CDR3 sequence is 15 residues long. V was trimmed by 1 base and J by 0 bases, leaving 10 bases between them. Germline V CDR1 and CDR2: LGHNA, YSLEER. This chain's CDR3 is CASSQGAASSYEQYF. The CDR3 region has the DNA TGCGCCAGCAGCCAAGGTGCAGCAAGCTCCTACGAGCAGTACTTC.

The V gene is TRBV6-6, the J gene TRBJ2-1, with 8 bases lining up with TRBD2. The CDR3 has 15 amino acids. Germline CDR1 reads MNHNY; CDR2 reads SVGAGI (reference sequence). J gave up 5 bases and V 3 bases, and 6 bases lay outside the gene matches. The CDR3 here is CASSYLGRGDNEQFF. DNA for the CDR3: TGTGCCAGCAGTTATCTCGGGAGGGGTGACAATGAGCAGTTCTTC.

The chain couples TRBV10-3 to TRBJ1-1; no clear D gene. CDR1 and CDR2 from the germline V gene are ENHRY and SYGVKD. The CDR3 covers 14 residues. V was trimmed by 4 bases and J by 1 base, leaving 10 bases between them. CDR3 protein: CAISGEGENTEAFF. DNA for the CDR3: TGTGCCATCAGTGGCGAGGGCGAGAACACTGAAGCTTTCTTT.

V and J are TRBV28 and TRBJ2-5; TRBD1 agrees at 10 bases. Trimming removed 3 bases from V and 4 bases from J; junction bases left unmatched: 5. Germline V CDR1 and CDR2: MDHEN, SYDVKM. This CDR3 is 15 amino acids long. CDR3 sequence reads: CASSFLTGGGETQYF. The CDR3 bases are TGTGCCAGCAGTTTTTTGACAGGGGGCGGAGAGACCCAGTACTTC.

The CDR3 is CAITMTGEGYGYTF. CDR3 in DNA: TGTGCCATCACTATGACAGGGGAAGGCTATGGCTACACCTTC. The rearrangement links TRBV10-3 to TRBJ1-2, with TRBD1 identical over 8 bases. V dropped 7 bases and J dropped 4; count of bases not matched to a gene: 8. This CDR3 contains 14 residues. Germline V gene sequence: CDR1 ENHRY, CDR2 SYGVKD.

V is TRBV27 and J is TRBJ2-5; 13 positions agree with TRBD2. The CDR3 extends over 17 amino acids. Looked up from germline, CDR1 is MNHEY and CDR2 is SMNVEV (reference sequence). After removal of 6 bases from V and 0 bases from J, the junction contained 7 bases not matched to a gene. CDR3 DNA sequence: TGTGCCAGCAGGCCCACACTAGCGGGGGGGTACCAAGAGACCCAGTACTTC. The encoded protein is CASRPTLAGGYQETQYF.

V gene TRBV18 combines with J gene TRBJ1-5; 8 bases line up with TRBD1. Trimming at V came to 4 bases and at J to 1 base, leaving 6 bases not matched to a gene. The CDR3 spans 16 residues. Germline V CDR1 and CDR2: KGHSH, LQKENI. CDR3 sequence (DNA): TGTGCCAGCTCACAGACGCAGGGGGCAAGCAATCAGCCCCAGCATTTT. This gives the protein CASSQTQGASNQPQHF. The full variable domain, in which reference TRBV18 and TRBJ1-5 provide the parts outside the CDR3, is NAGVMQNPRHLVRRRGQEARLRCSPMKGHSHVYWYRQLPEEGLKFMVYLQKENIIDESGMPKERFSAEFPKEGPSILRIQQVVRGDSAAYFCASSQTQGASNQPQHFGDGTRLSIL.